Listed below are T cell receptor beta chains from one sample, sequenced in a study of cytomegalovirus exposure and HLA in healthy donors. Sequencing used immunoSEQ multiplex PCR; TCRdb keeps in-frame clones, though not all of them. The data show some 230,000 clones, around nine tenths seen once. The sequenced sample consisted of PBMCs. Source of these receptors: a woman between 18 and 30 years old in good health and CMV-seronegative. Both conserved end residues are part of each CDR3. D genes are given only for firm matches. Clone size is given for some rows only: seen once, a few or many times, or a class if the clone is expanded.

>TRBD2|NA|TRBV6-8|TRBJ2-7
TGTGCCAGCAGTCGACTAGCGGGAGGCTACGAGCAGTACTTC
CASSRLAGGYEQYF
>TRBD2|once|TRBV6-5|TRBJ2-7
TGTGCCAGTGGACTAGCGGGAAGTTACGAGCAGTACTTC
CASGLAGSYEQYF
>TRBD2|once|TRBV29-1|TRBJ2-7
TGCAGCGTTGTGGCGGGGGGCTCCTACGAGCAGTACTTC
CSVVAGGSYEQYF
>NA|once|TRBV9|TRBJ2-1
TGTGCCAGCAGTGACCCACCTAGCCAGAGTAGCTCCTACAATGAGCAGTTCTTC
CASSDPPSQSSSYNEQFF
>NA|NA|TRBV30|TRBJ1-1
TGTGCCTGGAATTCGAGGGCAGACACTGAAGCTTTCTTT
CAWNSRADTEAFF
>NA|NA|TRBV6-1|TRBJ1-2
TGTGCCAGCAGTGAATGGGGGCAAATCCTCTCGGGCTACACCTTC
CASSEWGQILSGYTF
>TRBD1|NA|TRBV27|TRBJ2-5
TGTGCCAGCAGCTGGCAGGGACAGGGGCGAGAGACCCAGTACTTC
CASSWQGQGRETQYF
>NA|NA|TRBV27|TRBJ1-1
TGTGCCAGCAGTTTATCCTGTTGTAGAACCGAGCGCTATGGGAACACTGAAGCTTTCTTT
CASSLSCCRTERYGNTEAFF
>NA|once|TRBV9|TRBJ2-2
TGTGCCAGCAGCGTAGAGGTAACAGGGTACACCGGGGAGCTGTTTTTT
CASSVEVTGYTGELFF
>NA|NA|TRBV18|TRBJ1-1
TGTGCCAGCTCACAGGGGGAGGGTGAAGCTTTCTTT
CASSQGEGEAFF
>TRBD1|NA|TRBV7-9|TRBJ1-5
TGTGCCAGCAGCTTAGCCGGGACAGGGGCTTATAGTGGCAATCAGCCCCAGCATTTT
CASSLAGTGAYSGNQPQHF
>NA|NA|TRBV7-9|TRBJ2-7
TGTGCCAGCGCGGGCACCTACGAGCAGTACTTC
CASAGTYEQYF
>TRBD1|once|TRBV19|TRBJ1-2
TGTGCCAGTAGTACCGACAGGGTCATCGGCTACACCTTC
CASSTDRVIGYTF
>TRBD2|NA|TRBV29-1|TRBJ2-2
TGCAGCGTTGCACTAGCGGGAGTTCAGACCGGGGAGCTGTTTTTT
CSVALAGVQTGELFF
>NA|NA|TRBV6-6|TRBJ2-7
TGTGCCAGCAGTTACTCGAAAGGGGAACGCGAGCAGTACTTC
CASSYSKGEREQYF
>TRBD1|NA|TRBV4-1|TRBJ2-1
TGCGCCAGCAGCCCCACAGGGGGTGGTGAGCAGTTCTTC
CASSPTGGGEQFF
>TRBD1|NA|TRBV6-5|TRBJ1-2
TGTGCCAGCAGTTACGCACAGGGGACACGCGGCTACACCTTC
CASSYAQGTRGYTF
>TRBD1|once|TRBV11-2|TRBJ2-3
TGTGCCAGCAGCTTGTCGTCGACAGGGGCAAGGACAGATACGCAGTATTTT
CASSLSSTGARTDTQYF
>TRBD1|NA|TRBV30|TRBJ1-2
TGTGCCGGAGGAACAGGGGGCCCCTATGGCTACACCTTC
CAGGTGGPYGYTF
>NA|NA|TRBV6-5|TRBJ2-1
TGTGCCAGCAGCTGGTCGCCAGGCAATGAGCAGTTCTTC
CASSWSPGNEQFF
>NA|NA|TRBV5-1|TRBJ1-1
TGCGCCAGCAGCTTCAGAGAGGGCACTGAAGCTTTCTTT
CASSFREGTEAFF
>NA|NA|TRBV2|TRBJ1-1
TGTGCCAGCAGCCCAAAGCGCCTCCCGACAGGACCCAACACTGAAGCTTTCTTT
CASSPKRLPTGPNTEAFF
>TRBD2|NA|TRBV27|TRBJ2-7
TGTGCCAGCAGATTTCTAGCGGGAGGTGGGAGAAACGAGCAGTACTTC
CASRFLAGGGRNEQYF
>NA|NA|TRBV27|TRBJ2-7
TGTGCCAGCAGGGCCGGAGGAGGCTACGAGCAGTACTTC
CASRAGGGYEQYF
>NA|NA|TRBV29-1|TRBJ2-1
TGCAGCGTTTTAAGTCGGAATGAGCAGTTCTTC
CSVLSRNEQFF
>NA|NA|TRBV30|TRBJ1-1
TGTGCCTGGGAGACAGCGGGGGACACTGAAGCTTTCTTT
CAWETAGDTEAFF
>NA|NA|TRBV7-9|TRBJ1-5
TGTGCCAGCAGCCGCGGACAGCCCAATCAGCCCCAGCATTTT
CASSRGQPNQPQHF
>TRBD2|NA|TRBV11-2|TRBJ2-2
TGTGCCAGCAGCCCCACCCGGGGGGCCGGGGAGCTGTTTTTT
CASSPTRGAGELFF
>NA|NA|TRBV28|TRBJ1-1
TGTGCCAGCAAATCTTCGGAGAAAGCTTTCTTT
CASKSSEKAFF
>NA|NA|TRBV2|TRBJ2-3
TGTGCCAGCATCGGGAGCACAGATACGCAGTATTTT
CASIGSTDTQYF
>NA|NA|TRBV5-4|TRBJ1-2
TGTGCCAGCAGTGCCGGGACAAACTATGGCTACACCTTC
CASSAGTNYGYTF
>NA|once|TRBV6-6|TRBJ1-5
TGTGCCAGCAGCCGCGGACTTCCCCCCCAGCCCCAGCATTTT
CASSRGLPPQPQHF
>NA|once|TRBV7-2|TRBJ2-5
TGTGCCAGCAGCCCAAGAGGCCTACAAGAGACCCAGTACTTC
CASSPRGLQETQYF
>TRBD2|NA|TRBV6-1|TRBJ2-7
TGTGCCAGCAGTGAATGGGGCGGGAGTACCTACGAGCAGTACTTC
CASSEWGGSTYEQYF
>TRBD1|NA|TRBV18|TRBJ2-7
TGTGCCAGCTCACCCAGGCTGGACAGGGCGAACTACGAGCAGTACTTC
CASSPRLDRANYEQYF
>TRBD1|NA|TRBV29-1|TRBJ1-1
TGCAGCGCTGACACAGGGGGCCGGAACACTGAAGCTTTCTTT
CSADTGGRNTEAFF
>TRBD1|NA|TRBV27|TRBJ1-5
TGTGCCAGCAGTACCGGGGGGACAGGTGGTTTGGTGCTGGACAATCAGCCCCAGCATTTT
CASSTGGTGGLVLDNQPQHF
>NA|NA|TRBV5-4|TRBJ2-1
TGTGCCAGCAGCTTGGATTTCAGCGATGAGCAGTTCTTC
CASSLDFSDEQFF
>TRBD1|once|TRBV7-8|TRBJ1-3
TGTGCCAGCAGCTTTGACAGGGGGCCTGGAAACACCATATATTTT
CASSFDRGPGNTIYF
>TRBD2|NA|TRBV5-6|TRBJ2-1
TGTGCCAGCAGCTTGGGACTAGCGGTCAATGAGCAGTTCTTC
CASSLGLAVNEQFF
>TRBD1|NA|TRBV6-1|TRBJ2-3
TGTGCCAGCAACGACAGGGGTCGTCCAGATACGCAGTATTTT
CASNDRGRPDTQYF
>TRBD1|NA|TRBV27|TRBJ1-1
TGTGCCAGCAGCCGGGCCAGGGTAGGGGGCTTTTCTTTCTTT
CASSRARVGGFSFF
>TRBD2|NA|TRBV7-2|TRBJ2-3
TGTGCCAGCAGCTTAATCGGGACTAGCGGGAGGGCGGGCACAGATACGCAGTATTTT
CASSLIGTSGRAGTDTQYF
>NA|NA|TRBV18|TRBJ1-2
TGTGCCAGCTCACGGGAGGCCCCCTATGGCTACACCTTC
CASSREAPYGYTF
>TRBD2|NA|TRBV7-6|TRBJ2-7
TGTGCCAGCAGCTTAGAGGCTAGCGGGAGCGAGCAGTACTTC
CASSLEASGSEQYF
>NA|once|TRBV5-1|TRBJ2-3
TGCGCCAGCAGACAGACACTTAGCACAGATACGCAGTATTTT
CASRQTLSTDTQYF
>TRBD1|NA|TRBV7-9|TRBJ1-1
TGTGCCAGCAGCTTAGAGGGTCGAGGACAGGGGAACACTGAAGCTTTCTTT
CASSLEGRGQGNTEAFF
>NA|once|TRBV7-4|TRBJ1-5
TGTGCCAGCAGGCGACAGGTTTATAGCAATCAGCCCCAGCATTTT
CASRRQVYSNQPQHF
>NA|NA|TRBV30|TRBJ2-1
TGTGCCTGGAGTGTCTCTGGCGGGTATGATGAGCAGTTCTTC
CAWSVSGGYDEQFF
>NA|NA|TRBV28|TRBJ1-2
TGTGCCAGCAGTTTCGGCGTCGGGGGCTACACCTTC
CASSFGVGGYTF
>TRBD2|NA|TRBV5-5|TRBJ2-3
TGTGCCAGCAGCTTCGTCCCCAGGGAGGGGACAGATACGCAGTATTTT
CASSFVPREGTDTQYF
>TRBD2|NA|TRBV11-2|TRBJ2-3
TGTGCCAGCAGCCGAGGGACTAGCGGAATCACAGATACGCAGTATTTT
CASSRGTSGITDTQYF
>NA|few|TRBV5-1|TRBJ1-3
TGCGCCAGCCAGCGGGGAATTGGAAACACCATATATTTT
CASQRGIGNTIYF
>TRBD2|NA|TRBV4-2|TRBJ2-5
TGTGCCAGCAGCCAGGTCCCGCTAGCGGGATTTAAAGAGACCCAGTACTTC
CASSQVPLAGFKETQYF
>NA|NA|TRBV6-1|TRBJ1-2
TGTGCCAGCAGATCCTCAGGGGTTCGAGGCTACACCTTC
CASRSSGVRGYTF
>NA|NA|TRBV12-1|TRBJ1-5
TGTGCCAGCAGCCCGCCCTGGGACAGGGGCCTTCAGCCCCAGCATTTT
CASSPPWDRGLQPQHF
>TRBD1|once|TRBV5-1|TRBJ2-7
TGCGCCAGCAGCTCTGGGACAGGGGGGTACGAGCAGTACTTC
CASSSGTGGYEQYF
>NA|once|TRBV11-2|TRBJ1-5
TGTGCCAGCAGCTTAGAGCCCGACAGGCCCCCGCATTTT
CASSLEPDRPPHF
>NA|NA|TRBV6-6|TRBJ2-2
TGTGCCAGCACTCCCCCCCAGGGTATGAACACCGGGGAGCTGTTTTTT
CASTPPQGMNTGELFF